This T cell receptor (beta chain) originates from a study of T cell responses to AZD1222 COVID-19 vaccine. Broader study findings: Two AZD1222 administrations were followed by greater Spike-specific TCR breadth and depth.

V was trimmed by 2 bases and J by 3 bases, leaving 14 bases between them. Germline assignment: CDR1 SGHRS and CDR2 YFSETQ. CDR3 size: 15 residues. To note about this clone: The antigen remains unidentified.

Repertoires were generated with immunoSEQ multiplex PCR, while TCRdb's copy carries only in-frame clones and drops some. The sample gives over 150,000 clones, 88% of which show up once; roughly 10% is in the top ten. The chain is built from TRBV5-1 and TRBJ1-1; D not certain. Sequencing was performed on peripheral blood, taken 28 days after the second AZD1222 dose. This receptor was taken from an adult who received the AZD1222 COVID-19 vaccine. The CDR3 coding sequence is TGCGCCAGCAGCTTCGAGGGAGCGGCGGACACTGAAGCTTTCTTT. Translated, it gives CASSFEGAADTEAFF. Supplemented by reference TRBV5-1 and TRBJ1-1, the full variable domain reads KAGVTQTPRYLIKTRGQQVTLSCSPISGHRSVSWYQQTPGQGLQFLFEYFSETQRNKGNFPGRFSGRQFSNSRSEMNVSTLELGDSALYLCASSFEGAADTEAFFGQGTRLTVV.